One and the same sample provided the 7 T cell receptor beta chains below, sequenced in a study of neoadjuvant anti-PD-1 for oral cavity cancer. Libraries were prepared by immunoSEQ multiplex PCR; TCRdb keeps only in-frame clonotypes and omits some of them. Counted here are around 31,000 clones, around nine tenths occurring once; the ten biggest clones make up approximately 3.7%. This specimen was PBMCs, taken before nivolumab (anti-PD-1) treatment. The receptors stem from a person aged 40 to 85 with oral cavity squamous cell carcinoma.

The chain combines TRBV5-1 with TRBJ2-5, with D possibly matching TRBD1 (6 bases). In germline, CDR1 is SGHRS, CDR2 YFSETQ. This CDR3 spans 17 amino acids. Trimming shortened V by 0 bases and J by 2 bases, and 17 bases separated the two germline ends. The CDR3 bases are TGCGCCAGCAGCTTGGGCGGAAACAGGGTAGGGCAAGAGACCCAGTACTTC. Protein: CASSLGGNRVGQETQYF.

This sequence joins TRBV6-5 and TRBJ1-3, with 9 bases aligning to TRBD1. V shed 6 bases and J 7 bases; nucleotides not matched to a gene: 10. CDR1 is MNHEY and CDR2 is SVGAGI in the germline V gene. The CDR3 is made up of 15 amino acids. DNA of the CDR3: TGTGCCAGCAGCATGGACAGGGGTTCTCGCAACACCATATATTTT. This encodes CASSMDRGSRNTIYF.

V gene TRBV6-6 combines with J gene TRBJ1-1; 7 bases match TRBD1. The trim removed 0 bases at V and 7 bases at J, leaving 5 bases unmatched. Germline CDR1 MNHNY, CDR2 SVGAGI (reference sequence). CDR3 length: 14 residues. DNA for the CDR3: TGTGCCAGCAGTTACTCAGAACAGGGGAATGAAGCTTTCTTT. Protein sequence: CASSYSEQGNEAFF.

This clone appeared a few times. The V gene is TRBV5-1, the J gene TRBJ2-7, with D perhaps matching TRBD2 (6 bases). V shed 0 bases and J shed 6 bases, with 13 bases lying between them. Germline values: CDR1 SGHRS, CDR2 YFSETQ. The CDR3 extends over 14 amino acids. Written as DNA, the CDR3 is TGCGCCAGCAGCTTGGGTCAGGGAGGAGGCGAGCAGTACTTC. This translates into CASSLGQGGGEQYF.

V gene TRBV7-9 combines with J gene TRBJ2-1, with 7 bases lining up with TRBD1. The V and J ends lost 5 bases and 3 bases, in that order; junction bases with no gene match: 4. CDR3 length: 14 amino acids. The germline V gene encodes CDR1 SEHNR and CDR2 FQNEAQ (reference sequence). As DNA, the CDR3 is TGTGCCAGCAGCCCAGACAGGGACTACAATGAGCAGTTCTTC. This encodes CASSPDRDYNEQFF.

This chain uses TRBV25-1 with TRBJ1-6; 9 nucleotides line up with TRBD1. The CDR3 length is 15 residues. Per germline, CDR1 MGHDK and CDR2 SYGVNS. Unmatched junction bases numbered 6, after V lost 3 bases and J lost 9 bases. The CDR3 region is CASSDFTGGGSPLHF. Here the CDR3 DNA reads TGTGCCAGCAGTGATTTTACAGGGGGCGGTTCACCCCTCCACTTT.

This clone was seen once. The CDR3: CASSWTGVGGTDTQYF. In DNA, the CDR3 is TGTGCCAGCAGCTGGACAGGGGTAGGGGGCACAGATACGCAGTATTTT. The rearrangement links TRBV11-3 to TRBJ2-3; 9 bases match TRBD1. CDR3 length: 16 amino acids. Germline V CDR1 and CDR2: SGHNT, YENEEA. Losses at the gene ends were 4 bases for V and 1 base for J; bases not matched to a gene: 6.